The T cell receptor beta chain under discussion was sequenced for a study of T cells in Graves' hyperthyroidism and ophthalmopathy. For the study at large: Peripheral blood was obtained at initial diagnosis, preceding any treatment.

V shed 5 bases and J shed 3 bases, with 17 bases lying between them. Per the germline V gene, CDR1 is LNHDA and CDR2 is SQIVND (reference sequence). The CDR3 extends over 15 amino acids. Amplification yielded TCR beta CDR3 regions, with RNA transcripts as the source. HTBI primers drove first-round RT-PCR of the TCR CDR3. From the multiplex PCR reads, TCRdb called clonotypes with MiXCR, one entry per CDR3 protein. Of more than 500,000 distinct CDR3 sequences in the sample, approximately 16% are singletons; the top ten hold about 29%. Among ophthalmopathy patients, the Clinical Activity Score reached at least 3, the NOSPECS grade reached at least 4, and duration remained under 3 months. Diagnoses rested on clinical symptoms, serum thyroxine and TRAb, thyroid ultrasound and orbital computed tomography. This clonotype was observed a handful of times.

This rearrangement joins TRBV19 to TRBJ2-7; D is possibly TRBD1 (6 bases). The sequenced material came from blood. The sequence was collected from a woman aged 25 to 39 with Graves' ophthalmopathy. CDR3 loop: CASSPDSPLGYEQYF. The CDR3 nucleotides read TGTGCCAGTAGTCCGGACAGCCCTCTTGGCTACGAGCAGTACTTC.